This record covers a single T cell receptor (beta chain). Its antigen is currently not known. Library preparation used the iRepertoire multiplex PCR system with TCR subtype-specific primers for both bulk and single-cell sequencing. Bulk TCR beta libraries were generated by multiplex PCR with primers targeting V, D and J gene regions. Roughly 95-550 ng of RNA per sample served as input for bulk TCR library preparation. An Illumina MiSeq was used to sequence the bulk TCR beta amplicons. The original methods were these. Sample misassignments and low-quality sequencing reads were filtered out during quality control steps. The CDR3 was defined as the amino acids lying between the Y[YFLI]C motif of the V gene and the [FW]GXGT motif of the J segment. TRBV and TRBJ gene assignments and CDR3 clonotypes followed the IMGT database. TRBV expression in each sample was normalized to the mean of the same gene in PBMC from just under 45 healthy donors. TCRdb reprocessed the reads, reporting each CDR3 protein sequence once and no DNA. The V and J calls and clone size come from TCRdb's table, not from the authors' own analysis. This sample's table carries about 21,000 distinct CDR3 sequences. Of the sample, just under 7.5% is held by the ten largest clones.

The sample is drawn from a study of T cells in severe cutaneous drug reactions (dated by TCRdb to about 2019). Background for the entire study: Between the early 2010s and the late 2010s, patients were recruited from Taiwan, Thailand and a European registry network. Enrollment was limited to patients whose SJS/TEN or DRESS diagnosis was probable or definite according to RegiSCAR criteria. The culprit drug was assigned using the Naranjo algorithm and the ALDEN drug causality algorithm. Patients in either the acute or the recovery stage provided biological samples, such as blister fluids/cells and PBMC. The study combined bulk TCR sequencing with single-cell sequencing, quantitative PCR validation, functional assays and transgenic mouse experiments. Libraries used iRepertoire multiplex PCR; authors cited a comparison showing similar capture of abundant clonotypes across iRepertoire and 5' RACE methods with or without UMI.

Findings and caveats that apply to the study as a whole: Although undetectable or scarce in tolerant-control and healthy-donor PBMC, a public TCRbeta CDR3 was found in all seven CBZ-SJS/TEN blister samples, at a mean of 13.57%. CBZ-SJS/TEN patients showed strongly increased TRBV12-4 usage, with averages of 30% to 40% in blister cells and around 5.3% in PBMC. The authors noted that whether the public TCR generalizes to SJS/TEN caused by other drugs still needs further study.

Sequencing was performed on donors who were patients with carbamazepine-induced Stevens-Johnson syndrome or toxic epidermal necrolysis (CBZ-SJS/TEN). The peripheral blood repertoires were obtained from CBZ-SJS/TEN patients of Han Chinese origin (roughly five) and European origin (about six). Patients with drug-induced severe cutaneous adverse reactions had T cell receptor repertoires profiled by next-generation sequencing to look for drug-specific clonotypes. RNA was isolated either from blister cells of skin lesions or from peripheral blood mononuclear cells. The CDR3 has 13 amino acids, counting the end cysteine and phenylalanine. No DNA is listed. CDR1 and CDR2, looked up from the germline V gene, are MDHEN and SYDVKM.

Recombination linked TRBV28 to TRBJ1-4; TCRdb outputs TRBD1, but without DNA this stays unchecked. Material for sequencing was PBMCs. The source of this sequence is a human donor with toxic epidermal necrolysis, a severe cutaneous drug reaction. The CDR3 reads as follows: CASRYREAAKLFF.